The next 13 T cell receptor beta chains were all read from a single sample in a study of B cell selection in AIRE deficiency. Profiled with immunoSEQ multiplex PCR; TCRdb holds only in-frame clones, not every one. This sample has around 18,000 clones, with about 92% found just once. Regulatory T cells were sorted as CD4+CD25hiCD127low/negative cells. Sequencing used CD4+CD25+ Tregs sorted from PBMCs. These receptors all come from a human donor in good health.

The CDR3 spells CASGGGSPTYEQYF. The CDR3 DNA reads as TGTGCCAGCGGGGGCGGGAGCCCAACCTACGAGCAGTACTTC. The rearrangement links TRBV28 to TRBJ2-5, with D perhaps matching TRBD2 (7 bases). The J call may be mistaken, given a closer DNA end match to TRBJ2-7. CDR3 length: 14 amino acids. Looked up from germline, CDR1 is MDHEN and CDR2 is SYDVKM.

The chain employs TRBV7-8 and TRBJ2-5; TRBD2 agrees at 15 bases. The length of the CDR3 is 18 residues. Germline V gene sequence: CDR1 SGHVS, CDR2 FQNEAQ. Trimming at V came to 6 bases and at J to 7 bases, leaving 15 bases not matched to a gene. The CDR3: CASRGLAGGREYGGTQYF. As DNA, the CDR3 is TGTGCCAGCAGGGGACTAGCGGGAGGCAGGGAATACGGCGGGACCCAGTACTTC.

The chain links TRBV7-9 to TRBJ1-1; the D gene is possibly TRBD1 (5 bases). This CDR3 is built from 15 residues. Per germline, CDR1 SEHNR and CDR2 FQNEAQ (reference sequence). The V end was cut by 7 bases, the J end by 0 bases, with 15 bases between. CDR3 nucleotides: TGTGCCAGCACTTTACAGGTCCGGATGAACACTGAAGCTTTCTTT. It translates to CASTLQVRMNTEAFF.

The gene calls are TRBV7-2 and TRBJ2-3; the match to TRBD2 covers 7 bases. Germline trimming cut 4 bases from V and 3 bases from J; bases unmatched to any gene: 7. The CDR3 is 15 amino acids. Looked up from germline, CDR1 is SGHTA and CDR2 is FQGNSA. The CDR3 is CASSSRGSSTDTQYF. For the CDR3, the DNA is TGTGCCAGCAGCTCGCGCGGGAGTTCGACAGATACGCAGTATTTT. Using reference TRBV7-2 and TRBJ2-3 for the parts outside the CDR3, the full variable domain is GAGVSQSPSNKVTEKGKDVELRCDPISGHTALYWYRQSLGQGLEFLIYFQGNSAPDKSGLPSDRFSAERTGGSVSTLTIQRTQQEDSAVYLCASSSRGSSTDTQYFGPGTRLTVL.

This chain joins TRBV9 and TRBJ2-5; 7 bases agree with TRBD2. Germline V gene lookup returns CDR1 SGDLS and CDR2 YYNGEE. There are 18 residues in the CDR3. The trim removed 4 bases at V and 0 bases at J, leaving 15 bases unmatched. In DNA, the CDR3 is TGTGCCAGCAGCACCCATCGACTGAGGCTAGCGGACCAAGAGACCCAGTACTTC. Encoded protein: CASSTHRLRLADQETQYF.

V usage is TRBV2 and J usage is TRBJ2-5; TRBD2 matches at 12 bases. The CDR3 runs to 14 residues. V dropped 2 bases and J dropped 5; count of bases not matched to a gene: 0. Germline V gene lookup returns CDR1 SNHLY and CDR2 FYNNEI. The CDR3 DNA reads as TGTGCCAGCAGTGAACTAGCGGGAGGGGAGACCCAGTACTTC. This translates into CASSELAGGETQYF.

This clone was recorded only once. The V gene is TRBV5-1, the J gene TRBJ2-3; D not certain. V dropped 4 bases and J dropped 5 bases, with 8 bases sitting between them. The CDR3 runs to 12 residues. CDR1 and CDR2 (germline): SGHRS, YFSETQ. The CDR3 reads CASSGEVDTQYF. In DNA form, the CDR3 reads TGCGCCAGCAGCGGAGAGGTAGATACGCAGTATTTT.

The chain couples TRBV7-9 to TRBJ1-4; possibly TRBD1 for D (5 bases). V was cut by 6 bases and J by 5 bases, with 13 bases left in between. Germline-derived CDR1 and CDR2 are SEHNR and FQNEAQ (reference sequence). The CDR3 extends over 14 amino acids. CDR3 DNA: TGTGCCAGCAGGCTTACGGGGGGAAATGAAAAACTGTTTTTT. This gives the protein CASRLTGGNEKLFF. Supplemented by reference TRBV7-9 and TRBJ1-4, the full variable domain reads DTGVSQNPRHKITKRGQNVTFRCDPISEHNRLYWYRQTLGQGPEFLTYFQNEAQLEKSRLLSDRFSAERPKGSFSTLEIQRTEQGDSAMYLCASRLTGGNEKLFFGSGTQLSVL.

In DNA, the CDR3 is TGTGCCAGCAGCAGGACAGGGCTTCAGCCCCAGCATTTT. The encoded protein is CASSRTGLQPQHF. The J gene is TRBJ1-5, the V gene TRBV27; the match to TRBD1 covers 8 bases. V lost 6 bases and J lost 6; bases outside the gene matches: 4. There are 13 residues in the CDR3. CDR1 and CDR2 from the germline V gene are MNHEY and SMNVEV (reference sequence).

The rearrangement joins TRBV27 to TRBJ1-5; D gene unclear. V was clipped by 0 bases and J by 1 base, with 7 bases between them. This CDR3 spans 15 amino acids. Germline CDR1 reads MNHEY; CDR2 reads SMNVEV (reference sequence). The CDR3 nucleotides are TGTGCCAGCAGTTTATCGAGGGAAAGCAATCAGCCCCAGCATTTT. This encodes CASSLSRESNQPQHF.

The chain has TRBV27 and TRBJ1-5, with TRBD1 as a possible D gene (6 bases). Germline CDR1 and CDR2: MNHEY and SMNVEV (reference sequence). CDR3 length: 14 amino acids. V was cut by 7 bases and J by 1 base, with 11 bases left in between. The CDR3 sequence is CASTCDRSNQPQHF. CDR3 bases: TGTGCCAGCACCTGTGACAGGAGCAATCAGCCCCAGCATTTT.

This clone occurred once. The chain joins TRBV7-9 to TRBJ2-2, with a tentative D call TRBD2 (5 bases). With 5 bases removed from V and 6 bases from J, the gap between germline ends came to 19 bases. This CDR3 region has 16 residues. Germline V CDR1 and CDR2: SEHNR, FQNEAQ (reference sequence). The DNA for the CDR3 is TGTGCCAGCAGCCACGAGCAGCGGCTCAGTCCCGGGGAGCTGTTTTTT. Its translation is CASSHEQRLSPGELFF.

In the case of this clone: The junction shows a germline mismatch at one end, possibly a read error. This chain uses TRBV18 with TRBJ2-7; TRBD1 aligns across 8 bases. Germline V CDR1 and CDR2: KGHSH, LQKENI. The CDR3 totals 16 residues. For the CDR3, the DNA is TGTGCCAGCTCGTCCGGGACAGGATTTCCCCTTTACGGGCAGTACTTC. Translation: CASSSGTGFPLYGQYF.